Each of the 27 T cell receptor beta chains below was sequenced from the same sample in a study of blood T cells in healthy people across ages. The use of a sample-barcoded 5' primer and a J-beta primer mix characterized a second PCR of roughly 7 to 11 cycles. Using its own MiXCR run on the 5' RACE reads, TCRdb lists one record per CDR3 protein. Of more than 700,000 distinct CDR3 sequences listed, 46% were seen once; the top ten hold less than 20%. The sample taken for sequencing was blood. The source is an elderly man in good health.

The chain couples TRBV7-2 to TRBJ2-1, with 14 bases identical to TRBD2. Germline V gives CDR1 SGHTA, CDR2 FQGNSA. This CDR3 is 17 amino acids long. After removal of 5 bases from V and 8 bases from J, the junction contained 11 bases not matched to a gene. CDR3 coding DNA: TGTGCCAGCAGCCTTACCGGGACTAGCGGGAGAAGGGATGAGCAGTTCTTC. Amino acids: CASSLTGTSGRRDEQFF.

This clonotype has a single count. CDR3 region: CASSPKKGRTQETQYF. The CDR3 DNA sequence: TGTGCCAGCTCCCCCAAAAAGGGACGGACCCAAGAGACCCAGTACTTC. The V gene is TRBV21-1, the J gene TRBJ2-4; TRBD1 is the table's D call, not checked against the DNA. Near its end, the DNA agrees better with TRBJ2-5, so the J call may be wrong. TRBV21-1 is a pseudogene. This CDR3 is built from 16 residues.

The table lists this clonotype with a few counts. The chain uses TRBV30 and TRBJ2-4, with 14 positions matching TRBD2. This CDR3 comprises 15 residues. V trimming: 1 base; J trimming: 8 bases; junction bases outside the gene matches: 4. Germline lookup yields CDR1 GTSNPN and CDR2 SVGIG (reference sequence). This chain's CDR3 is CAWSAGLAGGYIQYF. In DNA form, the CDR3 reads TGTGCCTGGAGTGCCGGACTAGCGGGAGGTTACATTCAGTACTTC.

This sequence joins TRBV5-6 and TRBJ1-5; no firm D call. The CDR3 is 15 residues long. The germline V gene encodes CDR1 SGHDT and CDR2 YYEEEE. With 2 bases removed from V and 0 bases from J, the gap between germline ends came to 9 bases. The CDR3 nucleotides read TGTGCCAGCAGCTTATGGGCAAATAGCAATCAGCCCCAGCATTTT. This translates into CASSLWANSNQPQHF. The entire variable domain, with the rest obtained from reference TRBV5-6 and TRBJ1-5, is as follows: DAGVTQSPTHLIKTRGQQVTLRCSPKSGHDTVSWYQQALGQGPQFIFQYYEEEERQRGNFPDRFSGHQFPNYSSELNVNALLLGDSALYLCASSLWANSNQPQHFGDGTRLSIL.

This rearrangement joins TRBV27 to TRBJ2-4; 11 positions match TRBD2. TRBJ2-5 explains the end of the DNA better; the J call may be wrong. CDR1 and CDR2 (germline): MNHEY, SMNVEV (reference sequence). The CDR3 sequence is 16 residues long. CDR3 residues: CASRTLAGGIGETQYF. CDR3 DNA sequence: TGTGCCAGCCGGACTCTAGCGGGAGGCATCGGGGAGACCCAGTACTTC.

This clonotype occurred a few times. The rearrangement joins TRBV20-1 to TRBJ1-2, with 9 bases matching TRBD1. The junction had 9 bases not matched to a gene; V was cut back by 0 bases and J by 4 bases. The length of the CDR3 is 16 residues. Per the germline V gene, CDR1 is DFQATT and CDR2 is SNEGSKA (reference sequence). As DNA, the CDR3 is TGCAGTGCTAGAGAGAAGGACAGGGGTCTGGGCTATGGCTACACCTTC. The encoded protein is CSAREKDRGLGYGYTF.

The chain combines TRBV20-1 with TRBJ1-2; 8 bases fit TRBD1. Trimming cost V 6 bases and J 4 bases; bases outside gene matches: 4. The germline CDR1 and CDR2 sequences are DFQATT and SNEGSKA (reference sequence). The CDR3 extends over 12 amino acids. The CDR3 is CSAPDRVYGYTF. The CDR3 nucleotides are TGCAGTGCCCCGGACAGGGTCTATGGCTACACCTTC.

This clonotype was seen a handful of times. This chain connects TRBV20-1 to TRBJ2-3, with D possibly being TRBD2 (6 bases). Trimming pared 4 bases from V and 0 bases from J, leaving 8 bases between. The CDR3 runs 13 residues. CDR1 and CDR2 from the germline V gene are DFQATT and SNEGSKA (reference sequence). The CDR3: CSAKSGSTDTQYF. The CDR3 DNA reads TGCAGTGCTAAAAGCGGGAGCACAGATACGCAGTATTTT.

This chain joins TRBV4-3 and TRBJ2-3; D gene uncertain. The CDR3 totals 14 residues. Trimming took off 1 base at V and 2 bases at J, with 7 bases between the two ends. From germline, CDR1 is LGHNA and CDR2 YSLEER. CDR3 in DNA: TGCGCCAGCAGCCAAGTACTGCACACAGATACGCAGTATTTT. Its translation: CASSQVLHTDTQYF.

This clonotype came up a few times. The chain links TRBV6-2 or TRBV6-3 to TRBJ2-5; 7 positions agree with TRBD1. CDR1 and CDR2 (germline): MNHEY, SVGEGT. The CDR3 contains 14 residues. V was clipped by 6 bases and J by 4 bases; unmatched bases: 8. CDR3 coding DNA: TGTGCCAGCAGAGACCTGACAGGGAGAGAGACCCAGTACTTC. It specifies CASRDLTGRETQYF.

Note on this clonotype: Since a much larger clone is just one base distant, this may be a read error. The chain couples TRBV11-2 to TRBJ2-3, with D possibly being TRBD1 (6 bases). The V and J ends lost 1 base and 5 bases respectively, with 10 bases between them. The CDR3 contains 14 residues. Germline assignment: CDR1 SGHAT and CDR2 FQNNGV. CDR3 residues: CASSLVQGVDTQYF. Here the CDR3 DNA reads TGTGCCAGCAGCTTAGTACAGGGAGTAGATACGCAGTATTTT.

The V and J genes are TRBV5-1 and TRBJ2-7; TRBD2 agrees at 8 bases. From germline, CDR1 is SGHRS and CDR2 YFSETQ. V was clipped by 4 bases and J by 6 bases; unmatched bases: 12. The CDR3 length is 15 residues. The CDR3 coding sequence is TGCGCCAGCAGCCCCCAGTCGGGAGGGCCTAGCGAGCAGTACTTC. Translated, it gives CASSPQSGGPSEQYF.

This sequence joins TRBV7-2 and TRBJ2-4; the match to TRBD2 covers 7 bases. The better agreement between TRBJ2-7 and the DNA end casts doubt on the J call. CDR3 size: 14 residues. Germline lookup yields CDR1 SGHTA and CDR2 FQGNSA. CDR3 loop: CASSLGTRSYEQYF. Written as DNA, the CDR3 is TGTGCCAGCAGCTTAGGGACTAGATCCTACGAGCAGTACTTC.

This sequence joins TRBV3-1 and TRBJ2-5; tentative D call: TRBD2 (6 bases). This CDR3 contains 16 residues. CDR1 is LGHDT and CDR2 is YNNKEL in the germline V gene (reference sequence). V was pared by 0 bases and J by 11 bases, with 22 bases between. The CDR3 region has the DNA TGTGCCAGCAGCCAAGAAATAGCGGCCCTCGGCAATGAGCAGTACTTC. It is translated as CASSQEIAALGNEQYF.

To note about this clonotype: A much more abundant neighbour one base away suggests this may be a read error. No conserved phenylalanine or tryptophan is present at the end of the CDR3, so a read error is the likely explanation. The rearrangement uses TRBV7-9 and TRBJ2-5; D may be TRBD1 (6 bases). The CDR3 consists of 16 residues. Germline CDR1 SEHNR, CDR2 FQNEAQ (reference sequence). V shed 2 bases and J shed 3 bases, with 16 bases lying between them. DNA of the CDR3: TGTGCCAGCAGCTTAAGTGTCAGGGGACGAAAAGAGACCCAGTACTTA. It yields the protein CASSLSVRGRKETQYL.

The genes are TRBV28 and TRBJ2-5, with TRBD1 identical over 7 bases. CDR1 and CDR2 (germline): MDHEN, SYDVKM. CDR3 length: 13 residues. Unmatched junction bases numbered 12, after V lost 6 bases and J lost 11 bases. The CDR3 nucleotides are TGTGCCAGCAGGACCGACAGGGTGAATGAGCAGTACTTC. This codes for CASRTDRVNEQYF.

This clonotype was seen only a few times. The CDR3 DNA follows: TGTGCCAGCAGCTTAGTCGGCAGACTGAACACTGAAGCTTTCTTT. This encodes CASSLVGRLNTEAFF. The chain uses TRBV7-8 and TRBJ1-1, with D hard to call. The CDR3 loop spans 15 amino acids. Germline loops: CDR1 SGHVS, CDR2 FQNEAQ. Trimming cost V 1 base and J 0 bases, with 9 bases left between them.

This clonotype was picked up a small number of times. The chain recombines TRBV29-1 with TRBJ1-1, with TRBD1 as a possible D gene (5 bases). The V gene lost 1 base and the J gene lost 5 bases, with 8 bases spanning the gap. The CDR3 loop spans 12 amino acids. The germline CDR1 and CDR2 sequences are SQVTM and ANQGSEA. As DNA, the CDR3 is TGCAGCGTTGAAGCCAGGGATACTGAAGCTTTCTTT. Translated: CSVEARDTEAFF.

This clonotype was detected a few times. This sequence joins TRBV12-3 or TRBV12-4 and TRBJ2-7, with 10 bases that match TRBD2. V trimming: 3 bases; J trimming: 2 bases; junction bases outside the gene matches: 10. CDR3 length: 17 residues. CDR3 sequence (DNA): TGTGCCAGCAGTTTCCATCACGGGACTAGCGTAACCTACGAGCAGTACTTC. The encoded protein is CASSFHHGTSVTYEQYF.

This CDR3 is CASSLGGGPSGANVLTF. The CDR3 DNA reads as TGTGCCAGCAGCTTAGGTGGCGGGCCCTCTGGGGCCAACGTCCTGACTTTC. The chain recombines TRBV7-2 with TRBJ2-6; D is perhaps TRBD2 (5 bases). Germline V gives CDR1 SGHTA, CDR2 FQGNSA. Trimming cost V 1 base and J 0 bases, with 10 bases left between them. The CDR3 spans 17 residues.

This clonotype was counted ten times or more. V usage is TRBV4-1 and J usage is TRBJ2-5; D is ambiguous. Trimming cost V 1 base and J 1 base, with 7 bases left between them. The CDR3 is made up of 14 amino acids. Germline lookup yields CDR1 MGHRA and CDR2 YSYEKL. The CDR3 region is CASSQGGSQETQYF. Written as DNA, the CDR3 is TGCGCCAGCAGCCAAGGCGGCAGCCAAGAGACCCAGTACTTC.

The chain is built from TRBV5-8 and TRBJ1-2; D is perhaps TRBD1 (5 bases). Trimming shortened V by 4 bases and J by 0 bases, and 13 bases separated the two germline ends. This CDR3 has 15 amino acids. Germline CDR1 is SGHTS and CDR2 is YDEGEE. The CDR3 is CASSPGPEANYGYTF. CDR3 DNA: TGTGCCAGCAGCCCGGGACCGGAAGCTAACTATGGCTACACCTTC. Full variable domain (outside the CDR3, taken from reference TRBV5-8 and TRBJ1-2): EAGVTQSPTHLIKTRGQQATLRCSPISGHTSVYWYQQALGLGLQFLLWYDEGEERNRGNFPPRFSGRQFPNYSSELNVNALELEDSALYLCASSPGPEANYGYTFGSGTRLTVV.

This clonotype came up a few times. The chain joins TRBV2 to TRBJ1-1; weak D call: TRBD1 (6 bases). CDR3 length equals 13 residues. Looked up from germline, CDR1 is SNHLY and CDR2 is FYNNEI. The V end lost 4 bases, the J end lost 4 bases, and 10 bases lay between the germline ends. The CDR3 bases are TGTGCCAGCAGTGTCCACAGGGTCACTGAAGCTTTCTTT. It specifies CASSVHRVTEAFF.

This rearrangement joins TRBV29-1 to TRBJ2-5, with D tentatively TRBD2 (6 bases). Germline lookup yields CDR1 SQVTM and CDR2 ANQGSEA. Between the trimmed V and J ends, which lost 4 bases and 7 bases, there was a span of 13 bases. CDR3 length equals 12 residues. The CDR3 loop is CSVAGVLGTQYF. DNA of the CDR3: TGCAGCGTTGCGGGGGTATTAGGGACCCAGTACTTC.

The chain joins TRBV20-1 to TRBJ2-1, with D maybe TRBD1 (6 bases). V lost 0 bases and J lost 10, with 16 bases in between. The CDR3 is 14 residues long. Germline values: CDR1 DFQATT, CDR2 SNEGSKA (reference sequence). CDR3 sequence: CSARDNGRGDEQFF. The CDR3 DNA reads TGCAGTGCTAGAGATAATGGCAGGGGCGACGAGCAGTTCTTC.

There are a few counts of this clonotype. The chain has TRBV12-3 or TRBV12-4 and TRBJ2-1; 7 bases are shared with TRBD1. V shed 5 bases and J 7 bases; nucleotides not matched to a gene: 11. CDR3 length equals 15 residues. The CDR3 nucleotides read TGTGCCAGCAGTGTAACCCTAGGGGGCCAGAATGAGCAGTTCTTC. Amino acid sequence: CASSVTLGGQNEQFF.

This chain uses TRBV20-1 with TRBJ2-5; 7 bases agree with TRBD2. This CDR3 region has 15 residues. After removal of 5 bases from V and 11 bases from J, the junction contained 20 bases not matched to a gene. The germline CDR1 and CDR2 sequences are DFQATT and SNEGSKA (reference sequence). DNA for the CDR3: TGCAGTGCTGGCGGGGCTAGCGGAACCAGCTACGGGCAGTACTTC. It translates to CSAGGASGTSYGQYF.